This T cell receptor (beta chain) is from a study of cytomegalovirus exposure and HLA in healthy donors. On the study more broadly: Samples from HLA-typed donors yielded approximately 80 million unique TCRs in an early data release.

Primers included in the PCR were 60 Vbeta and 13 Jbeta primers. Sequencing used immunoSEQ multiplex PCR; TCRdb keeps in-frame clones, though not all of them. The table records about 160,000 clones, 70% to 90% of them present only once. Points from the study as a whole: There were some V segments, including TRBV6-2 and TRBV6-3, excluded as indistinguishable. There were about 160 TCR beta chains listed as cytomegalovirus-associated.

Worth noting for this clone: Its antigen remains unknown.

The germline V gene encodes CDR1 LGHNA and CDR2 YSLEER. The CDR3 consists of 16 residues. V dropped 3 bases and J dropped 0; count of bases not matched to a gene: 5. The TCR comes from a young man in good health and CMV-seropositive. The sequenced sample consisted of PBMCs. The J gene is TRBJ1-5, the V gene TRBV4-3, with 7 bases lining up with TRBD1. CDR3 DNA sequence: TGCGCCAGCAGCCAGGGACAGCCGTATAGCAATCAGCCCCAGCATTTT. This encodes CASSQGQPYSNQPQHF.